This TCR beta chain was identified during a study of T cells in Graves' hyperthyroidism and ophthalmopathy. Clinicians diagnosed patients from clinical symptoms, serum thyroxine and TRAb, thyroid ultrasound and orbital computed tomography. This clonotype was recorded at least ten times. RNA transcripts were the template for amplifying TCR beta CDR3 regions. The HTBI primer set drove a first-round RT-PCR of the TCR CDR3. A single record per CDR3 protein comes from TCRdb applying MiXCR to the multiplex PCR reads. The sample has roughly 380,000 distinct CDR3 sequences; approximately 15% are singletons. V shed 1 base and J shed 6 bases, with 17 bases lying between them. The CDR3 spans 16 residues. Germline assignment: CDR1 SGHTA and CDR2 FQGNSA.

The gene calls are TRBV7-2 and TRBJ2-3, with D perhaps assigned TRBD1 or TRBD2 (5 bases each). Sequencing was done on a sample of blood. This receptor was taken from a woman aged 55 to 70 with Graves' hyperthyroidism. CDR3 loop: CASSLGPSGGSDTQYF. In DNA, the CDR3 is TGTGCCAGCAGCTTAGGTCCTAGTGGGGGTTCCGATACGCAGTATTTT.